Listed here are 6 T cell receptor beta chains from one sample, sequenced in a study of shared clonotypes between healthy human individuals. Profiling relied on immunoSEQ multiplex PCR, and the TCRdb table lists in-frame clones only, not all of them. The table lists 600,000 to 750,000 clones, 72% of them singletons. Sequenced sample: memory CD4+ T cells sorted from blood. The subset here: CD45RA-negative fraction. The receptor set was obtained from a woman aged 25 to 39 in good health.

The CDR3: CASSFQGRYGYTF. CDR3 bases: TGTGCCAGCAGCTTCCAGGGTCGCTATGGCTACACCTTC. The J gene is TRBJ1-2, the V gene TRBV5-8; D is possibly TRBD1 (5 bases). This CDR3 spans 13 amino acids. The V and J ends lost 2 bases and 4 bases respectively, with 9 bases between them. Germline V gene sequence: CDR1 SGHTS, CDR2 YDEGEE.

This chain uses TRBV27 with TRBJ2-3; 12 bases align to TRBD2. V shed 5 bases, J shed 5 bases, and the junction held 17 bases outside the gene matches. Germline CDR1 is MNHEY and CDR2 is SMNVEV (reference sequence). This CDR3 is 19 amino acids long. The CDR3 nucleotides read TGTGCCAGCAGTCCACAGGGCTCGCTAGCGGGAGGGCAGGGAGATACGCAGTATTTT. Protein: CASSPQGSLAGGQGDTQYF.

V gene TRBV2 combines with J gene TRBJ2-1; 7 positions agree with TRBD2. With 7 bases clipped from V and 5 bases from J, the junction kept 14 bases outside the gene matches. The CDR3 has 16 amino acids. Germline V lookup: CDR1 SNHLY, CDR2 FYNNEI. CDR3: CASNPHVASGDNEQFF. The CDR3, as DNA: TGTGCCAGCAATCCCCATGTGGCTAGCGGAGACAATGAGCAGTTCTTC.

The gene calls are TRBV5-4 and TRBJ2-3; D possibly uses TRBD1 or TRBD2 (7 bases each). V was cut by 0 bases and J by 5 bases, with 13 bases left in between. Per germline, CDR1 SGHNT and CDR2 YYREEE (reference sequence). CDR3 length: 15 amino acids. This CDR3 is CASSLATGRVDTQYF. CDR3 coding DNA: TGTGCCAGCAGCTTGGCGACAGGGAGGGTAGATACGCAGTATTTT.

The chain joins TRBV2 to TRBJ2-7; D is unresolved. There are 13 residues in the CDR3. The germline V gene has CDR1 SNHLY and CDR2 FYNNEI. The ends were cut back, 7 bases at V and 12 bases at J, with 22 bases in the middle. CDR3 nucleotides: TGTGCCAGCAAGGGTAGAGGACCCGAATCCCCGTACTTC. Amino acids: CASKGRGPESPYF. Full variable domain (outside the CDR3, taken from reference TRBV2 and TRBJ2-7): EPEVTQTPSHQVTQMGQEVILRCVPISNHLYFYWYRQILGQKVEFLVSFYNNEISEKSEIFDDQFSVERPDGSNFTLKIRSTKLEDSAMYFCASKGRGPESPYFGPGTRLTVT.

This chain links TRBV5-1 with TRBJ1-1; 8 bases line up with TRBD1. Germline V gene sequence: CDR1 SGHRS, CDR2 YFSETQ. Trimming cost V 9 bases and J 3 bases; bases outside gene matches: 10. This CDR3 comprises 14 residues. CDR3 amino acids: CATSTGVGYTEAFF. The CDR3 bases are TGCGCCACATCGACAGGGGTCGGGTACACTGAAGCTTTCTTT.